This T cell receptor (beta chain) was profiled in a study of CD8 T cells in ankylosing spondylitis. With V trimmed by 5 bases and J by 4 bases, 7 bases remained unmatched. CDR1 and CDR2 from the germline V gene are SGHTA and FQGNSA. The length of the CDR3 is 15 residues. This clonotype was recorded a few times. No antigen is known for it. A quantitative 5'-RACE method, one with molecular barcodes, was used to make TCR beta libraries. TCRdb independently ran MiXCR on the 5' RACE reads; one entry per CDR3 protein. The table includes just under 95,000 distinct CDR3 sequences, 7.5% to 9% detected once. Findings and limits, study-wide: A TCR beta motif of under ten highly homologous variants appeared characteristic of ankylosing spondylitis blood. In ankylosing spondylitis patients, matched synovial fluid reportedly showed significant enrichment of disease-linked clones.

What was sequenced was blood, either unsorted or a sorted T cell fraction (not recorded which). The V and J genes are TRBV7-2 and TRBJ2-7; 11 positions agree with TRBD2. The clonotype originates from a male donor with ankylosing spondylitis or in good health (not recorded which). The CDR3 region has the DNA TGTGCCAGCAGCCAGACTAGCGGGGCTTTATACGAGCAGTACTTC. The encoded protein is CASSQTSGALYEQYF.